Ten or more counts support the clone carrying this T cell receptor beta chain. This sample stems from a study of T cell repertoires in cytomegalovirus infection. CDR3 size: 14 residues. V was trimmed by 6 bases and J by 6 bases, leaving 17 bases between them. One entry per CDR3 protein results from TCRdb running MiXCR on the reads. The table includes approximately 97,000 distinct CDR3 sequences, approximately 15% detected once. The V call is TRBV12-3 or TRBV12-4, the J call TRBJ1-1; weak D call: TRBD1 (6 bases). The TCR originated in a human donor in good health (CMV status not recorded). Some clones in this sample may be carry-over from other donors' samples. Sequencing was carried out using PBMCs. The CDR3 loop is CASSRVQGRAEAFF. CDR3 nucleotide sequence: TGTGCCAGCAGCCGTGTCCAGGGGCGCGCTGAAGCTTTCTTT.